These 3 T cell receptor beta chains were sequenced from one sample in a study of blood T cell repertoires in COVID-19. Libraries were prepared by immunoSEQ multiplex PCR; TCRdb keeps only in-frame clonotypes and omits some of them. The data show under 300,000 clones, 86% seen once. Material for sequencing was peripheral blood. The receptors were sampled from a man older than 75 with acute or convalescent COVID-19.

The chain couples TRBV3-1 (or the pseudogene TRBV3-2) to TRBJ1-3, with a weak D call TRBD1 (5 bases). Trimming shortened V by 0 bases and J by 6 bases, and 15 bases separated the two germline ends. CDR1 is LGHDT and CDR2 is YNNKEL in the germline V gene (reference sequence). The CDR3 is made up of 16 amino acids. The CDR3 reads CASSQDSRTPINTIYF. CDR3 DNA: TGTGCCAGCAGCCAAGATAGTCGGACACCGATAAACACCATATATTTT.

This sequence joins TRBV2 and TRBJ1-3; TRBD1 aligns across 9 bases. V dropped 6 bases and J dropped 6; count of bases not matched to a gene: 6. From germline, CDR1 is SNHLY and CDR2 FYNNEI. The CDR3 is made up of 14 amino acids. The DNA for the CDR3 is TGTGCCAGCAGGAGGGACAGGGTTGAAAACACCATATATTTT. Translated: CASRRDRVENTIYF.

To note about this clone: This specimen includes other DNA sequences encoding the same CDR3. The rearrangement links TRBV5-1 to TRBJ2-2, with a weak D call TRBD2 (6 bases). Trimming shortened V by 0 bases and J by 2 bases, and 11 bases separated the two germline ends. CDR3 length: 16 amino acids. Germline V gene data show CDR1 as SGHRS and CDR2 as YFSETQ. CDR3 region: CASSLAGGSNTGELFF. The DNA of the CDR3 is TGCGCCAGCAGCTTGGCCGGAGGGAGCAACACCGGGGAGCTGTTTTTT.